The sequence of this T cell receptor beta chain was determined in a study of T cells expressing NK-cell markers. Overall study context: The eight sequenced donors comprised seven who were HCMV-seropositive and one who was seronegative. The study, taken as a whole, reports: A range of roughly 1.0-8% of CD8+ T cells consisted of dominant NKG2C+ clonotypes in more than five donors.

TCRdb reprocessed the 5' RACE reads and keeps a single row for each CDR3 protein, giving no DNA. The sample features 300,000 to 450,000 distinct CDR3 sequences, with 4% to 6.5% in its top ten. Points on this clonotype: Its antigen is not known.

The sequence was obtained from a man aged 18 to 69 in good health. Sequenced input: blood T cells: a sorted CD56 or NKG2C T cell subset, CD4+ or CD8+ T cells, or bulk PBMC T cells (not recorded which).

The CDR3 loop is CASSRQGSGEQYF. The chain carries TRBV12-3 or TRBV12-4 and TRBJ2-7; the TCRdb D gene call, TRBD1, has no DNA to confirm it. The CDR3 is 13 residues long.